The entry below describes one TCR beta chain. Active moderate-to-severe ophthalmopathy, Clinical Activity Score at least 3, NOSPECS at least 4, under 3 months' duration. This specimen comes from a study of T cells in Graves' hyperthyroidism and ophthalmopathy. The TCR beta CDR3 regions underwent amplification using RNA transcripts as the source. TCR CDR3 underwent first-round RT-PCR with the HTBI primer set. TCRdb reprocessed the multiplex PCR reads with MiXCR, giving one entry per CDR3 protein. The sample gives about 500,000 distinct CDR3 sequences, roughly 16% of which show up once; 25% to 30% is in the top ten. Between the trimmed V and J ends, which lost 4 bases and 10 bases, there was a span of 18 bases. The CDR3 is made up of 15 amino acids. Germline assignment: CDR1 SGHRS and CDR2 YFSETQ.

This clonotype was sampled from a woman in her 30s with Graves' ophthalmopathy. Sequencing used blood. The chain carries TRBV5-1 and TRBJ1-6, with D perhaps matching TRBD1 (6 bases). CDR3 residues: CASSPSTGSDSPLHF. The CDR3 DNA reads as TGCGCCAGCAGCCCCTCGACAGGATCTGACTCACCCCTCCACTTT.